One sample yielded the 27 T cell receptor beta chains listed below, sequenced in a study of cytomegalovirus exposure and HLA in healthy donors. In the PCR, 60 Vbeta and 13 Jbeta primers were used. Only in-frame clones appear in the TCRdb table, and some are missing; sequencing was by immunoSEQ multiplex PCR. The sample has around 99,000 clones, approximately 70% seen once; the top ten hold about 5.5%. The sequenced material came from PBMCs. The origin of the receptors is a woman in her seventies in good health and CMV-seropositive.

V and J are TRBV19 and TRBJ1-5; possibly TRBD1 for D (6 bases). Germline V gene data show CDR1 as LNHDA and CDR2 as SQIVND (reference sequence). The CDR3 covers 16 residues. V was clipped by 3 bases and J by 5 bases, with 17 bases between them. CDR3 DNA: TGTGCCAGTAGTATGTTATGGGGGGGGGCAGATCAGCCCCAGCATTTT. Amino acids: CASSMLWGGADQPQHF.

This rearrangement joins TRBV7-9 to TRBJ1-6, with a tentative D call TRBD1 (6 bases). With 3 bases removed from V and 7 bases from J, the gap between germline ends came to 10 bases. Germline V CDR1 and CDR2: SEHNR, FQNEAQ (reference sequence). This CDR3 has 14 amino acids. CDR3 sequence (DNA): TGTGCCAGCAGCTTTGCTGGACAGAATTCACCCCTCCACTTT. Amino acid sequence: CASSFAGQNSPLHF.

The V call is TRBV18, the J call TRBJ1-2, with 7 bases matching TRBD1. The germline V gene has CDR1 KGHSH and CDR2 LQKENI. The CDR3 totals 14 residues. The V and J ends lost 5 bases and 2 bases, in that order; junction bases with no gene match: 5. The chain's CDR3 is CASSSETGNYGYTF. The CDR3 DNA follows: TGTGCCAGCTCATCAGAGACAGGGAACTATGGCTACACCTTC.

The V and J genes are TRBV7-2 and TRBJ2-7, with D maybe TRBD1 (7 bases). The CDR3 runs to 12 residues. Looked up from germline, CDR1 is SGHTA and CDR2 is FQGNSA. The V end lost 5 bases, the J end lost 9 bases, and 14 bases lay between the germline ends. In nucleotides, the CDR3 is TGTGCCAGCAGCGCAGGGGGGTGGGTGCAGTACTTC. Its protein is CASSAGGWVQYF.

V gene TRBV7-9 combines with J gene TRBJ2-3; D is possibly TRBD1 (5 bases). The germline V and J ends were trimmed by 3 bases and 2 bases, with 9 bases remaining between them. Germline values: CDR1 SEHNR, CDR2 FQNEAQ (reference sequence). The CDR3 is made up of 14 amino acids. CDR3 sequence (DNA): TGTGCCAGCAGCTTCGGCAGGGACACAGATACGCAGTATTTT. The encoded protein is CASSFGRDTDTQYF.

V usage is TRBV6-5 and J usage is TRBJ1-5; TRBD1 is a possible D gene (6 bases). The CDR3 has 15 amino acids. Per the germline V gene, CDR1 is MNHEY and CDR2 is SVGAGI. V lost 4 bases, J lost 4 bases, and 14 bases lay in between. Written as DNA, the CDR3 is TGTGCCAGCAGTTCCTCCGGGACAATGAATCAGCCCCAGCATTTT. This translates into CASSSSGTMNQPQHF.

The chain is built from TRBV5-1 and TRBJ2-3; 7 positions agree with TRBD2. CDR3 length equals 14 residues. CDR1 is SGHRS and CDR2 is YFSETQ in the germline V gene. The V and J ends lost 4 bases and 4 bases, in that order; junction bases with no gene match: 6. This chain's CDR3 is CASSRGGIADTQYF. The CDR3 DNA sequence: TGCGCCAGCAGCCGCGGGGGTATCGCAGATACGCAGTATTTT.

This clone is termed medium-sized. The chain is built from TRBV2 and TRBJ1-2; no reliable D call. Looked up from germline, CDR1 is SNHLY and CDR2 is FYNNEI. Trimming left V 7 bases short and J 1 base short, with 10 bases between. CDR3 length: 13 residues. The CDR3 spells CASKWLLNYGYTF. CDR3 nucleotides: TGTGCCAGCAAATGGCTTCTTAACTATGGCTACACCTTC.

The chain uses TRBV7-9 and TRBJ1-2, with D unresolved. The V gene lost 4 bases and the J gene lost 8 bases, with 20 bases spanning the gap. The CDR3 length is 15 residues. Germline V gene sequence: CDR1 SEHNR, CDR2 FQNEAQ (reference sequence). The CDR3 reads CASSSSGGKAEGYTF. In nucleotides, the CDR3 is TGTGCCAGCAGCTCCAGCGGTGGGAAGGCCGAAGGCTACACCTTC.

This clone was recorded a few times. The chain is built from TRBV27 and TRBJ1-1; a weak D match, TRBD1 (6 bases). Trimming left V 5 bases short and J 4 bases short, with 14 bases between. Germline CDR1 is MNHEY and CDR2 is SMNVEV (reference sequence). The CDR3 consists of 14 residues. The CDR3 DNA reads as TGTGCCAGCAGTCCGGACAGCAGGGGCACTGAAGCTTTCTTT. It translates to CASSPDSRGTEAFF.

This clone was detected only a few times. This chain connects TRBV5-1 to TRBJ2-7; 12 bases align to TRBD2. This CDR3 spans 15 amino acids. Looked up from germline, CDR1 is SGHRS and CDR2 is YFSETQ. Germline trimming cut 3 bases from V and 2 bases from J; bases unmatched to any gene: 3. DNA of the CDR3: TGCGCCAGCAGCTGGACTAGCGGGGAGGCCTACGAGCAGTACTTC. Translation gives CASSWTSGEAYEQYF.

The genes are TRBV7-8 and TRBJ1-5; TRBD1 might be the D (5 bases). Trimming left V 5 bases short and J 0 bases short, with 11 bases between. CDR3 size: 15 residues. Germline V gene lookup returns CDR1 SGHVS and CDR2 FQNEAQ. Here the CDR3 DNA reads TGTGCCAGCAGCGCTACCAGGGTTAGCAATCAGCCCCAGCATTTT. Protein: CASSATRVSNQPQHF.

The chain uses TRBV6-1 and TRBJ2-1; 10 nucleotides line up with TRBD2. CDR3 size: 13 residues. The V gene's germline CDR1 is MNHNS and CDR2 SASEGT. Unmatched junction bases numbered 3, after V lost 6 bases and J lost 7 bases. The CDR3 spells CASRTSGVNEQFF. For the CDR3, the DNA is TGTGCCAGCAGAACTAGCGGGGTTAATGAGCAGTTCTTC.

This clone was detected only once. The chain combines TRBV5-4 with TRBJ1-1; perhaps TRBD1 as D (6 bases). This CDR3 contains 13 residues. The germline V gene has CDR1 SGHNT and CDR2 YYREEE (reference sequence). V was pared by 4 bases and J by 4 bases, with 11 bases between. The CDR3 sequence: CASSRQAGTEAFF. CDR3 DNA: TGTGCCAGCAGCCGACAGGCGGGCACTGAAGCTTTCTTT.

The chain uses TRBV7-6 and TRBJ2-7, with 8 bases lining up with TRBD1. Germline-derived CDR1 and CDR2 are SGHVS and FNYEAQ. J gave up 5 bases and V 5 bases, and 2 bases lay outside the gene matches. The CDR3 contains 12 residues. CDR3 in amino acids: CASSRTGNEQYF. CDR3 bases: TGTGCCAGCAGCCGGACAGGGAACGAGCAGTACTTC.

J is TRBJ2-3 and V is TRBV9; D remains ambiguous. Germline CDR1 reads SGDLS; CDR2 reads YYNGEE. Trimming cost V 4 bases and J 2 bases, with 5 bases left between them. This CDR3 is 12 amino acids long. DNA for the CDR3: TGTGCCAGCAGCTCTTACACAGATACGCAGTATTTT. This codes for CASSSYTDTQYF. Together with reference TRBV9 and TRBJ2-3, the CDR3 gives the full variable domain: DSGVTQTPKHLITATGQRVTLRCSPRSGDLSVYWYQQSLDQGLQFLIQYYNGEERAKGNILERFSAQQFPDLHSELNLSSLELGDSALYFCASSSYTDTQYFGPGTRLTVL.

This clone was observed a few times. V usage is TRBV11-2 and J usage is TRBJ1-6, with TRBD1 identical over 8 bases. The length of the CDR3 is 14 residues. The trim removed 4 bases at V and 10 bases at J, leaving 6 bases unmatched. In germline, CDR1 is SGHAT, CDR2 FQNNGV. Written as DNA, the CDR3 is TGTGCCAGCAGCTCCCAGGGGGCCAAGTCACCCCTCCACTTT. It is translated as CASSSQGAKSPLHF.

This chain connects TRBV1 to TRBJ2-5; the D segment call TRBD2 is taken from the table without a DNA check. TRBV1 is given as a pseudogene. CDR3 length: 15 amino acids. The CDR3 DNA reads as TGCACCAGCAGCCACGCGGGGGGGCCAAAGGAGACCCAGTACTTC. It yields the protein CTSSHAGGPKETQYF.

The rearrangement links TRBV9 to TRBJ1-3, with a weak D call TRBD1 (5 bases). Trimming cost V 0 bases and J 4 bases, with 11 bases left between them. The CDR3 has 15 residues. Per germline, CDR1 SGDLS and CDR2 YYNGEE. CDR3 bases: TGTGCCAGCAGCGTAGGTCTGGGGGGAGGAAACACCATATATTTT. Residues: CASSVGLGGGNTIYF. Looking up the rest from reference TRBV9 and TRBJ1-3 gives the full variable domain: DSGVTQTPKHLITATGQRVTLRCSPRSGDLSVYWYQQSLDQGLQFLIQYYNGEERAKGNILERFSAQQFPDLHSELNLSSLELGDSALYFCASSVGLGGGNTIYFGEGSWLTVV.

V is TRBV5-1 and J is TRBJ1-1; 7 bases align to TRBD1. The germline V gene has CDR1 SGHRS and CDR2 YFSETQ. The junction had 5 bases not matched to a gene; V was cut back by 1 base and J by 5 bases. The CDR3 has 14 amino acids. Here the CDR3 reads CASSLTGVTTEAFF. CDR3 sequence (DNA): TGCGCCAGCAGCTTGACAGGGGTAACGACTGAAGCTTTCTTT.

The chain is built from TRBV15 and TRBJ2-1; the match to TRBD1 covers 9 bases. Unmatched junction bases numbered 15, after V lost 3 bases and J lost 0 bases. This CDR3 comprises 20 residues. In germline, CDR1 is LNHNV, CDR2 YYDKDF (reference sequence). The chain's CDR3 is CATSSYLQGAVDSSYNEQFF. As DNA, the CDR3 is TGTGCCACCAGCAGTTACCTACAGGGGGCCGTCGACAGCTCCTACAATGAGCAGTTCTTC.

This clone was observed a handful of times. The J gene is TRBJ2-2, the V gene TRBV7-6, with D perhaps matching TRBD1 (5 bases). The CDR3 totals 16 residues. The germline CDR1 and CDR2 sequences are SGHVS and FNYEAQ. Between the trimmed V and J ends, which lost 2 bases and 0 bases, there was a span of 10 bases. CDR3 in amino acids: CASSLRQGTNTGELFF. CDR3 nucleotides: TGTGCCAGCAGCTTACGGCAGGGAACGAACACCGGGGAGCTGTTTTTT. Complete variable domain (other parts from reference TRBV7-6 and TRBJ2-2): GAGVSQSPRYKVTKRGQDVALRCDPISGHVSLYWYRQALGQGPEFLTYFNYEAQQDKSGLPNDRFSAERPEGSISTLTIQRTEQRDSAMYRCASSLRQGTNTGELFFGEGSRLTVL.

This clone has more than one count but fewer than ten. The V gene is TRBV7-9, the J gene TRBJ2-3; 9 nucleotides align to TRBD1. V was pared by 5 bases and J by 2 bases, with 5 bases of the junction left unmatched. This CDR3 has 15 residues. Germline CDR1 and CDR2: SEHNR and FQNEAQ (reference sequence). CDR3: CASSPHRGPTDTQYF. The DNA for the CDR3 is TGTGCCAGCAGCCCTCACAGGGGGCCCACAGATACGCAGTATTTT.

CDR3 amino acids: CASHTSGGTGELFF. As DNA, the CDR3 is TGTGCCAGCCATACTAGCGGGGGGACCGGGGAGCTGTTTTTT. The genes are TRBV6-5 and TRBJ2-2; 12 bases map to TRBD2. The CDR3 length is 14 residues. The trim removed 8 bases at V and 5 bases at J, leaving 3 bases unmatched. Germline V CDR1 and CDR2: MNHEY, SVGAGI.

This chain links TRBV4-2 with TRBJ2-3; D is uncertain. The CDR3 is 16 amino acids. V was trimmed by 4 bases and J by 0 bases, leaving 14 bases between them. Germline CDR1 and CDR2: LGHNA and YNFKEQ. CDR3 nucleotide sequence: TGTGCCAGCAGCCCATCCCTCGAGGCGAGCACAGATACGCAGTATTTT. Its translation is CASSPSLEASTDTQYF.

The V gene is TRBV5-1, the J gene TRBJ2-5, with 8 bases aligning to TRBD2. This CDR3 has 15 residues. After removal of 0 bases from V and 2 bases from J, the junction contained 3 bases not matched to a gene. CDR1 is SGHRS and CDR2 is YFSETQ in the germline V gene. The CDR3 loop is CASSLGTGGQETQYF. CDR3 sequence (DNA): TGCGCCAGCAGCTTGGGAACGGGGGGGCAAGAGACCCAGTACTTC.

The V and J genes are TRBV7-2 and TRBJ1-5; D possibly corresponds to TRBD1 (6 bases). CDR1 is SGHTA and CDR2 is FQGNSA in the germline V gene. CDR3 size: 15 residues. V lost 5 bases and J lost 1, with 12 bases in between. The CDR3 loop reads CASSTDRLSNQPQHF. CDR3 bases: TGTGCCAGCAGCACTGACAGGTTGAGCAATCAGCCCCAGCATTTT.